The sequence of this TCR beta chain was determined in a study of blood T cell repertoires in COVID-19 (dated by TCRdb to about 2020). Broadly, across the study: Collaborator samples came from the United States, Italy and Spain and covered acute and convalescent phases of COVID-19. The prospective study material was composed of cDNA or gDNA derived from T cells, B-cell-depleted T cells, or PBMCs. The dataset comprised deeply sampled blood TCRbeta repertoires from subjects exposed to, actively infected with, or recovered from COVID-19. The repertoires were released in a freely available public database intended as a resource for research on the immune response to SARS-CoV-2. The samples were drawn from two sources: the first 160 participants of the ongoing ImmuneRACE study, and 1,254 subjects contributed by 6 global collaborators. The sample metadata nearly always contained a de-identified subject ID, COVID-19 status, age in years and sex. HLA class I and class II types, where available, came from metadata supplied by the sample provider rather than from assay-based typing.

Each collaborating institution followed its own protocols to collect whole blood in K2EDTA tubes. For TCRbeta analysis, collaborators shipped samples in one of three forms: frozen whole blood, isolated PBMCs, or DNA extracted from either of those sample types. The immunoSEQ Assay, a bias-controlled multiplex PCR, was used to amplify TCRbeta CDR3 regions from genomic DNA. As for how the authors treated the data: Nucleated cell counts per sample were estimated from amplification of reference gene primers within the assay. Sequence reads were collapsed and filtered to measure the absolute abundance of every unique TCRbeta CDR3 rearrangement. Productive Simpson clonality was computed per sample as the square root of Simpson's diversity index over productive rearrangements. TCRdb carries this immuneACCESS record with in-frame sequences only. Its versions omit some clonotypes, under half of them owing to an unresolved V gene in the studies checked, with the rest unexplained. Clone size and V and J calls were adopted from that table, with D and trimming inferred from the DNA. The sample contains around 70,000 clones, approximately 78% of them found a single time. The top ten constitute about a sixth of the sample.

With regard to this clone: No antigen is known for it. Base qualities are not at hand, and no much larger clone is one base apart.

Broad study findings and their caveats: How much clinical and demographic metadata was included differed by source and by participant, and the metadata was provided uncurated.

Input material: peripheral blood. This clonotype was sampled from a human donor in a cohort sampled during active COVID-19.

The CDR3 protein sequence reads: CASSPALQGARSYTF. The sequenced DNA is TGTGCCAGCAGCCCAGCCCTACAGGGGGCGAGAAGCTACACCTTC. The sequence is built from TRBV9 and TRBJ1-2, and TRBD1 matches 9 of the central bases. According to the germline V gene, CDR1 reads SGDLS and CDR2 reads YYNGEE. Counted from cysteine to phenylalanine, this CDR3 has 15 amino acids. Only CDR3 DNA is held: 45 bases, read in frame from base 1. V is pruned by 4 bases and J by 9 bases, leaving 13 bases of the junction without a gene match.